The 21 T cell receptor beta chains presented below share a single source sample, sequenced in a study of graft-versus-host responses after intestinal transplantation (dated by TCRdb to the early 2020s). These TCRs are of unknown antigen specificity. The time point label on this specimen signifies: cells obtained before transplantation from donor or recipient. The library was made by the immunoSEQ multiplex PCR assay. TCRdb holds this immuneACCESS table with in-frame rearrangements only. Some clones are missing; in checked studies, unresolved V genes explain under half, and the rest has no known cause. The sample profile shows about 100,000 clones; 75% to 95% of them were found once. The top ten clones comprise approximately 5.6% of the sample. The sample in question was unstimulated CD8+ T cells sorted from spleen or lymph node cells, obtained before intestinal transplant. The receptors here all came from a human donor who received an intestinal transplant.

The genes are TRBV30 and TRBJ2-1, with D maybe TRBD1 (6 bases). This CDR3 comprises 12 residues. The germline V gene encodes CDR1 GTSNPN and CDR2 SVGIG (reference sequence). The V gene lost 0 bases and the J gene lost 14 bases, with 14 bases spanning the gap. For the CDR3, the DNA is TGTGCCTGGAGTGTAACAGGGCTGTGGGAGTTCTTC. Protein: CAWSVTGLWEFF.

The table lists this clone with a count of one. The V and J genes are TRBV27 and TRBJ2-1; tentative D call: TRBD1 (6 bases). This CDR3 comprises 14 residues. Germline V CDR1 and CDR2: MNHEY, SMNVEV (reference sequence). Trimming took off 6 bases at V and 6 bases at J, with 15 bases between the two ends. The CDR3, as DNA: TGTGCCAGCAGACAAACAGGGATCGGCAATGAGCAGTTCTTC. Its protein product is CASRQTGIGNEQFF.

In its sample, this clone was seen once. J is TRBJ2-7 and V is TRBV4-2; TRBD2 is a possible D gene (7 bases). Per germline, CDR1 LGHNA and CDR2 YNFKEQ. V lost 0 bases and J lost 3, with 18 bases in between. This CDR3 is built from 17 residues. The CDR3 reads CASSQELGGGTLYEQYF. The CDR3 region has the DNA TGTGCCAGCAGCCAAGAACTGGGCGGGGGCACACTCTACGAGCAGTACTTC.

The chain carries TRBV28 and TRBJ2-3; TRBD1 is a possible D gene (5 bases). V lost 11 bases and J lost 2, with 17 bases in between. The germline V gene encodes CDR1 MDHEN and CDR2 SYDVKM. CDR3 length: 14 residues. The CDR3, as DNA: TGTGCCTTAAACTCCAGGGCCAACACAGATACGCAGTATTTT. This sequence encodes CALNSRANTDTQYF.

V and J are TRBV29-1 and TRBJ2-3; the match to TRBD2 covers 8 bases. Losses at the gene ends were 5 bases for V and 2 bases for J; bases not matched to a gene: 21. CDR3 length equals 19 residues. The germline V gene encodes CDR1 SQVTM and CDR2 ANQGSEA. The CDR3 protein is CSVCKIGGGTPKTTDTQYF. Written as DNA, the CDR3 is TGCAGCGTTTGCAAAATTGGCGGGGGGACACCTAAGACCACAGATACGCAGTATTTT.

The chain employs TRBV6-5 and TRBJ2-3; 7 bases are shared with TRBD2. Unmatched junction bases numbered 10, after V lost 5 bases and J lost 5 bases. CDR3 length equals 15 residues. Germline CDR1 reads MNHEY; CDR2 reads SVGAGI. The CDR3: CASSPGLVSGDTQYF. CDR3 in DNA: TGTGCCAGCAGTCCAGGACTAGTTTCGGGAGATACGCAGTATTTT.

This chain joins TRBV5-4 and TRBJ2-5; the match to TRBD2 covers 8 bases. J lost 3 bases, V lost 0 bases, and 7 bases had no gene match. Germline V CDR1 and CDR2: SGHNT, YYREEE (reference sequence). The CDR3 runs to 16 residues. The CDR3: CASSLVAGGGKETQYF. The CDR3 bases are TGTGCCAGCAGCTTGGTTGCGGGAGGAGGGAAAGAGACCCAGTACTTC.

About this clone: The sample contains more than one DNA sequence encoding this CDR3. The gene calls are TRBV25-1 and TRBJ2-5; TRBD2 is a possible D gene (7 bases). CDR3 length equals 14 residues. The germline V gene has CDR1 MGHDK and CDR2 SYGVNS. V was trimmed by 2 bases and J by 5 bases, leaving 12 bases between them. The CDR3: CASSERGGKETQYF. The CDR3 region has the DNA TGTGCCAGCAGTGAAAGGGGGGGCAAGGAGACCCAGTACTTC.

The rearrangement links TRBV4-1 to TRBJ2-3; the D is unclear. The length of the CDR3 is 12 residues. Deletions cut 3 bases from V and 2 bases from J, with 3 bases between. CDR1 and CDR2 from the germline V gene are MGHRA and YSYEKL. The CDR3 nucleotides read TGCGCCAGCAGCCACTCCACAGATACGCAGTATTTT. It is translated as CASSHSTDTQYF.

This chain joins TRBV27 and TRBJ2-7; the match to TRBD2 covers 8 bases. CDR3 size: 15 residues. Trimming took 3 bases from V and 5 from J; bases not matched to a gene: 9. Per germline, CDR1 MNHEY and CDR2 SMNVEV (reference sequence). The CDR3, as DNA: TGTGCCAGCAGTTTTAGTAGCGGGATAGGGGACGAGCAGTACTTC. Encoded protein: CASSFSSGIGDEQYF.

The J gene is TRBJ2-7, the V gene TRBV10-2; D is undetermined. This CDR3 has 11 amino acids. The V and J ends lost 0 bases and 6 bases respectively, with 3 bases between them. CDR1 and CDR2 from the germline V gene are WSHSY and SAAADI. CDR3 in amino acids: CASSESSEQYF. CDR3 nucleotides: TGCGCCAGCAGTGAGTCTAGCGAGCAGTACTTC.

This sequence joins TRBV6-4 and TRBJ2-1, with 12 bases that match TRBD2. V was pared by 2 bases and J by 4 bases, with 3 bases of the junction left unmatched. The CDR3 sequence is 16 residues long. Germline CDR1 and CDR2: MRHNA and SNTAGT. This CDR3 reads CASSDGGTSGYNEQFF. The CDR3 nucleotides read TGTGCCAGCAGTGACGGGGGGACTAGCGGGTACAATGAGCAGTTCTTC.

This chain connects TRBV13 to TRBJ1-4, with D unresolved. The V gene lost 6 bases and the J gene lost 7 bases, with 15 bases spanning the gap. Germline assignment: CDR1 PRHDT and CDR2 FYEKMQ (reference sequence). This CDR3 has 14 residues. The CDR3 DNA is TGTGCCAGCAGTCCTTCCGGGGTAGGTGAAAAACTGTTTTTT. Translated: CASSPSGVGEKLFF. Looking up the rest from reference TRBV13 and TRBJ1-4 gives the full variable domain: AAGVIQSPRHLIKEKRETATLKCYPIPRHDTVYWYQQGPGQDPQFLISFYEKMQSDKGSIPDRFSAQQFSDYHSELNMSSLELGDSALYFCASSPSGVGEKLFFGSGTQLSVL.

The chain carries TRBV13 and TRBJ2-2; D remains ambiguous. Germline values: CDR1 PRHDT, CDR2 FYEKMQ (reference sequence). The CDR3 has 12 amino acids. With 3 bases removed from V and 6 bases from J, the gap between germline ends came to 5 bases. The CDR3 coding sequence is TGTGCCAGCAGCTTGGGTCCCGGGGAGCTGTTTTTT. The encoded protein is CASSLGPGELFF.

V and J are TRBV7-9 and TRBJ1-2; 8 positions agree with TRBD1. From germline, CDR1 is SEHNR and CDR2 FQNEAQ (reference sequence). After removal of 3 bases from V and 3 bases from J, the junction contained 6 bases not matched to a gene. The CDR3 consists of 15 residues. The CDR3 nucleotides read TGTGCCAGCAGCTTCCGACAGGGGAGGCACTATGGCTACACCTTC. It translates to CASSFRQGRHYGYTF.

The chain joins TRBV5-5 to TRBJ1-5; TRBD1 matches 8 bases. CDR1 and CDR2 from the germline V gene are SGHKS and YYEKEE (reference sequence). V was clipped by 0 bases and J by 2 bases; unmatched bases: 7. CDR3 size: 17 residues. CDR3 sequence: CASSLELLGQGNQPQHF. The CDR3 nucleotides read TGTGCCAGCAGCTTGGAACTTCTGGGACAGGGCAATCAGCCCCAGCATTTT.

The CDR3 nucleotides read TGTGCCAGCAGCTCCCGAGCGGGGGGCTACAACACCGGGGAGCTGTTTTTT. It specifies CASSSRAGGYNTGELFF. The gene calls are TRBV9 and TRBJ2-2; 9 bases are a match to TRBD2. After removal of 4 bases from V and 2 bases from J, the junction contained 9 bases not matched to a gene. Germline loops: CDR1 SGDLS, CDR2 YYNGEE. The CDR3 runs 17 residues.

The chain links TRBV4-1 to TRBJ2-3; the match to TRBD2 covers 8 bases. Looked up from germline, CDR1 is MGHRA and CDR2 is YSYEKL. This CDR3 is 14 amino acids long. V shed 1 base and J 3 bases; nucleotides not matched to a gene: 0. CDR3 coding DNA: TGCGCCAGCAGCCAAGCTAGCGGGACAGATACGCAGTATTTT. It codes for CASSQASGTDTQYF.

The DNA for the CDR3 is TGTGCCAGCAGTCCGTCGGGACACCCCCCTACAGATACGCAGTATTTT. This translates into CASSPSGHPPTDTQYF. The chain combines TRBV27 with TRBJ2-3; a possible D gene is TRBD1 (6 bases). This CDR3 has 16 amino acids. CDR1 and CDR2 (germline): MNHEY, SMNVEV (reference sequence). V gave up 5 bases and J gave up 3 bases, with 18 bases separating them.

The DNA for the CDR3 is TGTGCCAGCAGGAGACTAGCGGACACAGATACGCAGTATTTT. It encodes CASRRLADTDTQYF. The chain has TRBV21-1 and TRBJ2-3; the D call TRBD2 from the table was never checked on the DNA. TRBV21-1 is a documented pseudogene. This CDR3 spans 14 amino acids.

This clone has a handful of counts. This chain connects TRBV4-1 to TRBJ2-2; D unclear. V was clipped by 3 bases and J by 2 bases, with 10 bases between them. The V gene's germline CDR1 is MGHRA and CDR2 YSYEKL. This CDR3 is built from 15 residues. CDR3 region: CASSQRPFNTGELFF. Here the CDR3 DNA reads TGCGCCAGCAGCCAGCGACCGTTTAACACCGGGGAGCTGTTTTTT.